The subject of this entry is one T cell receptor (beta chain). The CDR3 loop spans 16 amino acids. V lost 2 bases and J lost 4, with 16 bases in between. Germline CDR1 reads SGHDT; CDR2 reads YYEEEE. PCR involved 60 Vbeta and 13 Jbeta primers. Produced via immunoSEQ multiplex PCR; TCRdb's table is partial and in-frame only. Here the sample spans approximately 74,000 clones, roughly 73% being singletons. The record originates from a study of cytomegalovirus exposure and HLA in healthy donors. The receptor was derived from a man in his forties in good health and CMV-seronegative. The sequencing input was PBMCs. The chain employs TRBV5-6 and TRBJ2-1; D call uncertain. The CDR3 reads CASSFAAPSKYNEQFF. Here the CDR3 DNA reads TGTGCCAGCAGCTTTGCGGCTCCGTCTAAATACAATGAGCAGTTCTTC.